These T cell receptor beta chains were read from a single sample in a study of T cell responses to AZD1222 COVID-19 vaccine. Profiled with immunoSEQ multiplex PCR; TCRdb holds only in-frame clones, not every one. The repertoire holds over 100,000 clones, with approximately 89% as singletons. The source was peripheral blood, collected on day 0 of AZD1222 vaccination. The source is an adult in good health. The CDR3 runs from the conserved cysteine through the conserved F or W. The order of the fields is V gene, clone size, J gene, D gene, CDR3 DNA, CDR3 protein. A D gene is named only where the DNA matches it firmly. The listing skips clone size in some rows; elsewhere it reads once, few, many or a size class.

TRBV7-8	.	TRBJ1-4	.	TGTGCCAGCAGCCCCGGATTGGGGGTAGGGTCTAATGAAAAACTGTTTTTT	CASSPGLGVGSNEKLFF
TRBV7-9	.	TRBJ1-3	.	TGTGCCAGCAGCTTAGCAAAAGGAAGCTCTGGAAACACCATATATTTT	CASSLAKGSSGNTIYF
TRBV18	.	TRBJ1-1	.	TGTGCCAGCTCACCAGGGGTCGTGAACACTGAAGCTTTCTTT	CASSPGVVNTEAFF
TRBV6-4	.	TRBJ2-1	TRBD1	TGTGCCAGCAGCAGTGGACAGGGCCGAACCTACAATGAGCAGTTCTTC	CASSSGQGRTYNEQFF
TRBV11-2	.	TRBJ2-5	.	TGTGCCAGCAGCCGCTCGGGATTACAAGAGACCCAGTACTTC	CASSRSGLQETQYF
TRBV27	.	TRBJ2-7	.	TGTGCCAGCATCGGACTAGTGGGGGCGAGCTCCTACGAGCAGTACTTC	CASIGLVGASSYEQYF
TRBV6-5	.	TRBJ2-2	.	TGTGCCAGCAGCCGGGCGTCCGGGGAGCTGTTTTTT	CASSRASGELFF
TRBV6-5	.	TRBJ2-1	.	TGTGCCAGCGGGTTAGGGATAAATGAGCAGTTCTTC	CASGLGINEQFF
TRBV9	once	TRBJ1-1	.	TGTGCCAGCAGCGGGGCACCGCTGAACACTGAAGCTTTCTTT	CASSGAPLNTEAFF
TRBV11-1	.	TRBJ2-1	TRBD1	TGTGCCAGCAGGCCTGCACGGGACAGCTACAATGAGCAGTTCTTC	CASRPARDSYNEQFF
TRBV11-2	.	TRBJ2-3	.	TGTGCCAGCAGCCAGACTAGTCCCACAGATACGCAGTATTTT	CASSQTSPTDTQYF
TRBV4-1	once	TRBJ1-1	TRBD1	TGCGCCAGCAGGCGTTTGACAGGGGAGAAAGGGAAGAACACTGAAGCTTTCTTT	CASRRLTGEKGKNTEAFF
TRBV7-2	many	TRBJ1-5	.	TGTGCCAGCAGTCTCCCGGGGGGGGGACAGCCCCAGCATTTT	CASSLPGGGQPQHF
TRBV7-2	.	TRBJ1-1	.	TGTGCCAGCAGCTTAGATTCCCAGGGAATGAACACTGAAGCTTTCTTT	CASSLDSQGMNTEAFF
TRBV9	.	TRBJ1-1	.	TGTGCCAGCAGCGTAGGTAGTGGGGCCAGCAACACTGAAGCTTTCTTT	CASSVGSGASNTEAFF
TRBV7-8	once	TRBJ1-1	TRBD1	TGTGCCAGCAGCCTGGCGACAGGGAGGGGCACTGAAGCTTTCTTT	CASSLATGRGTEAFF
TRBV5-1	.	TRBJ2-5	.	TGCGCCAGCAGCTTTTCGGACAGCAACCACCAAGAGACCCAGTACTTC	CASSFSDSNHQETQYF
TRBV7-9	.	TRBJ1-6	TRBD1	TGTGCCAGCAGCGTTAGACAGGGATCGTATAATTCACCCCTCCACTTT	CASSVRQGSYNSPLHF
TRBV28	once	TRBJ2-7	.	TGTGCCAGCAGTTTATCTGGGGTTGGCAACGAGCAGTACTTC	CASSLSGVGNEQYF
TRBV4-1	.	TRBJ2-5	TRBD1	TGCGCCAGCAGCCACCCTGGGACAGCCAAAGAGACCCAGTACTTC	CASSHPGTAKETQYF
TRBV10-2	.	TRBJ1-3	.	TGCGCCAGCAAAGGCACGGACCGAGGCATTGGAAACACCATATATTTT	CASKGTDRGIGNTIYF
TRBV4-2	.	TRBJ2-7	.	TGTGCCAGCAGCCAAGAGGAGTATTTCCGGGGGGCAGGCTACGAGCAGTACTTC	CASSQEEYFRGAGYEQYF
TRBV19	.	TRBJ1-5	.	TGTGCCAGTAGTATAACCGGCCAGGGCCCGAGGCAGCCCCAGCATTTT	CASSITGQGPRQPQHF
TRBV27	.	TRBJ1-6	.	TGTGCCAGCAGTTTATTGCCGGGTTTGAGGGGACCCCTCCACTTT	CASSLLPGLRGPLHF
TRBV3-1/TRBV3-2	.	TRBJ1-1	TRBD1	TGTGCCAGCAGCCCAACAGGGGCTGAAGCTTTCTTT	CASSPTGAEAFF
TRBV6-4	.	TRBJ2-3	TRBD2	TGTGCCAGCAGTGACTCGTTCGGGCTAGCGGGGGGGCCGGTTTCGGGTACGCAGTATTTT	CASSDSFGLAGGPVSGTQYF
TRBV19	.	TRBJ1-5	.	TGTGCCAGTAGTAGGCCAGGGGCTGGCAATCAGCCCCAGCATTTT	CASSRPGAGNQPQHF
TRBV15	.	TRBJ2-2	.	TGTGCCACCAGCAAAGAGACTAGTTGGTCCACCGGGGAGCTGTTTTTT	CATSKETSWSTGELFF
TRBV5-6	.	TRBJ2-5	.	TGTGCCAGCAGCTCCCGGGACACTGAGACCCAGTACTTC	CASSSRDTETQYF
TRBV11-3	.	TRBJ2-5	TRBD1	TGTGCCAGCAGCCCGGACAGGGGGCAAGAGACCCAGTACTTC	CASSPDRGQETQYF
TRBV6-5	.	TRBJ1-3	.	TGTGCCAGCAGTTCCCCCAGCACCATATATTTT	CASSSPSTIYF
TRBV30	.	TRBJ2-5	.	TGTGCCTGGAGACGGGACACGGAGTACCAAGAGACCCAGTACTTC	CAWRRDTEYQETQYF
TRBV19	.	TRBJ1-4	.	TGTGCCAGTAGTTTCTTCAGGGGTACTAATGAAAAACTGTTTTTT	CASSFFRGTNEKLFF
TRBV4-2	.	TRBJ1-2	.	TGTGCCAGCAGCCAAGAGGTAGTACAGTTAACCGGCTACACCTTC	CASSQEVVQLTGYTF
TRBV6-5	.	TRBJ2-7	TRBD1	TGTGCCAGCAAGGTAGGGACAGGGACCTACGAGCAGTACTTC	CASKVGTGTYEQYF
TRBV19	.	TRBJ1-2	.	TGTGCCGTGGGCGGCTATGGCTACACCTTC	CAVGGYGYTF
TRBV7-2	few	TRBJ1-3	TRBD1	TGTGCCAGCAGACTCCAGGGGGGGAATTCTGGAAACACCATATATTTT	CASRLQGGNSGNTIYF
TRBV5-1	.	TRBJ2-5	.	TGCGCCAGCAGCTTGCCAGGGGCCGGAGAGACCCAGTACTTC	CASSLPGAGETQYF
TRBV10-2	.	TRBJ1-1	.	TGCGCCAGCAAGACCGGCACTGAAGCTTTCTTT	CASKTGTEAFF
TRBV3-1/TRBV3-2	.	TRBJ1-1	TRBD1	TGTGCCAGCAGCCCTCGACAGGGGTGGGCTGAAGCTTTCTTT	CASSPRQGWAEAFF
TRBV24-1	few	TRBJ1-2	.	TGTGCCACCAGTGATTTGCCTGGGGGGGGCCCATACCCCTATGGCTACACCTTC	CATSDLPGGGPYPYGYTF
TRBV6-5	.	TRBJ2-1	.	TGTGCCAGCAGTTACTCGATATATCGTGAGCAGTTCTTC	CASSYSIYREQFF
TRBV29-1	.	TRBJ2-7	TRBD1	TGCAGCGTTGGGACAGGTATGAGCGAGCAGTACTTC	CSVGTGMSEQYF
TRBV18	.	TRBJ2-1	TRBD1	TGTGCCAGCTCACCGGGACAGGAAGGCTCCTACAATGAGCAGTTCTTC	CASSPGQEGSYNEQFF
TRBV6-5	.	TRBJ1-5	.	TGTGCCAGCAGTTACAATTCTTATCAGCCCCAGCATTTT	CASSYNSYQPQHF
TRBV10-3	.	TRBJ1-1	TRBD1	TGTGCCATCAGGGACAGGGACCCCGCTGAAGCTTTCTTT	CAIRDRDPAEAFF
TRBV11-2	.	TRBJ2-7	.	TGTGCCAGCAGCTTGATCCGGGGCGGGTCCGAGCAGTACTTC	CASSLIRGGSEQYF
TRBV7-2	.	TRBJ2-5	.	TGTGCCAGCAGCTTCCCAGTGGGGGGTCACAAAGAGACCCAGTACTTC	CASSFPVGGHKETQYF
TRBV27	.	TRBJ2-7	.	TGTGCCAGCAGCCTGCCCGGGGACGAGCAGTACTTC	CASSLPGDEQYF